The 21 T cell receptor beta chains below were found in one sample sequenced in a study of blood T cells in healthy people across ages. Alongside a J-beta primer mix, a sample-barcoded 5' primer served in a second PCR lasting about 7 to 11 cycles. TCRdb re-derived calls from the 5' RACE reads in MiXCR, one entry per CDR3 protein. The sample carries about 760,000 distinct CDR3 sequences, 20% to 30% recorded once. This sample was also put to use in a study of T cells of mothers and their children.

Sequenced input: blood. These receptors all stem from a boy between 10 and 17 years old in good health.

CDR3 sequence reads: CASSYGAAKTQYF. The CDR3, as DNA: TGTGCCAGCAGTTATGGTGCGGCGAAGACCCAGTACTTC. The chain carries TRBV6-2 or TRBV6-3 and TRBJ2-5; D remains unclear. CDR3 length: 13 amino acids. Germline V gene sequence: CDR1 MNHEY, CDR2 SVGEGT. V was cut by 3 bases and J by 6 bases, with 11 bases left in between.

The chain uses TRBV7-2 and TRBJ2-3; D not resolved. V was clipped by 6 bases and J by 1 base, with 8 bases between them. The CDR3 is 13 residues long. Germline values: CDR1 SGHTA, CDR2 FQGNSA. The CDR3, as DNA: TGTGCCAGCAGATCGTCTGGCACAGATACGCAGTATTTT. Its protein product is CASRSSGTDTQYF.

The sample holds one count of this clonotype. The chain joins TRBV5-1 to TRBJ2-2; D may be TRBD2 (6 bases). This CDR3 has 13 residues. The V end was cut by 7 bases, the J end by 6 bases, with 13 bases between. Germline V gives CDR1 SGHRS, CDR2 YFSETQ. CDR3 protein: CASRDSIAGELFF. CDR3 nucleotide sequence: TGCGCCAGCCGGGACTCCATCGCCGGGGAGCTGTTTTTT.

The chain uses TRBV20-1 and TRBJ1-4; 7 bases align to TRBD1. The germline CDR1 and CDR2 sequences are DFQATT and SNEGSKA (reference sequence). Trimming took 6 bases from V and 4 from J; bases not matched to a gene: 8. This CDR3 is built from 14 residues. Written as DNA, the CDR3 is TGCAGTGCCCCCAGGGGGTCCGTTAATGAAAAACTGTTTTTT. Translating gives CSAPRGSVNEKLFF.

This rearrangement joins TRBV20-1 to TRBJ2-5; D unresolved. Germline-derived CDR1 and CDR2 are DFQATT and SNEGSKA (reference sequence). CDR3 size: 12 residues. V lost 8 bases and J 2 bases, leaving 12 bases between the germline ends. CDR3 DNA: TGCAGTTCGGACCATTTACAAGAGACCCAGTACTTC. Protein sequence: CSSDHLQETQYF.

V and J are TRBV4-2 and TRBJ2-5; 7 nucleotides agree with TRBD2. The J call may be mistaken, given a closer DNA end match to TRBJ2-7. CDR3 length: 17 amino acids. CDR1 and CDR2 (germline): LGHNA, YNFKEQ. CDR3 protein: CASSQVIGGKSSYEQYF. The CDR3, as DNA: TGTGCCAGCAGCCAAGTAATCGGGGGGAAAAGCTCCTACGAGCAGTACTTC.

V and J are TRBV20-1 and TRBJ2-5, with TRBD2 matching over 11 bases. The CDR3 is 16 amino acids. CDR1 is DFQATT, CDR2 SNEGSKA, per germline (reference sequence). V shed 5 bases and J 1 base; nucleotides not matched to a gene: 9. The CDR3: CSACRLAGWGQETQYF. In nucleotides, the CDR3 is TGCAGTGCTTGCCGACTAGCGGGATGGGGCCAAGAGACCCAGTACTTC.

This clonotype was seen only a few times. This sequence joins TRBV24-1 and TRBJ2-1; D is ambiguous. Germline CDR1 and CDR2: KGHDR and SFDVKD. V dropped 1 base and J dropped 1 base, with 4 bases sitting between them. The CDR3 consists of 14 residues. CDR3 sequence (DNA): TGTGCCACCAGTGATTTAGGATCCTACAATGAGCAGTTCTTC. It encodes CATSDLGSYNEQFF.

This clonotype was counted only a few times. This chain uses TRBV29-1 with TRBJ1-4; D possibly corresponds to TRBD1 (6 bases). CDR3 size: 16 residues. V was pared by 5 bases and J by 6 bases, with 22 bases between. The germline gives CDR1 SQVTM, CDR2 ANQGSEA. CDR3: CSVMLGVTGLDEKLFF. The CDR3 nucleotides are TGCAGCGTTATGTTGGGGGTTACAGGGTTGGATGAAAAACTGTTTTTT.

The genes are TRBV11-2 and TRBJ2-5; TRBD2 is a possible D gene (6 bases). Germline lookup yields CDR1 SGHAT and CDR2 FQNNGV. This CDR3 has 14 residues. Trimming took off 5 bases at V and 5 bases at J, with 15 bases between the two ends. CDR3 nucleotide sequence: TGTGCCAGCAGCCTACGAGGAGGGGATGAGACCCAGTACTTC. Translating gives CASSLRGGDETQYF.

V is TRBV5-1 and J is TRBJ2-1; possibly TRBD1 or TRBD2 for D (5 bases each). Trimming stripped 1 base from V and 0 bases from J, with 11 bases between. CDR1 SGHRS and CDR2 YFSETQ come from the germline V gene. The CDR3 covers 16 residues. The CDR3 reads CASSLTGTSSYNEQFF. The CDR3 DNA reads as TGCGCCAGCAGCTTGACCGGGACGAGCTCCTACAATGAGCAGTTCTTC.

This clonotype was observed a handful of times. This chain links TRBV6-6 with TRBJ1-2, with 7 bases lining up with TRBD1. The CDR3 spans 13 residues. CDR1 is MNHNY and CDR2 is SVGAGI in the germline V gene (reference sequence). V lost 6 bases and J lost 5; bases outside the gene matches: 6. The CDR3 loop reads CASREGGWYGYTF. CDR3 sequence (DNA): TGTGCCAGCAGGGAAGGGGGCTGGTATGGCTACACCTTC.

V and J are TRBV11-2 and TRBJ1-2, with D unclear. Germline lookup yields CDR1 SGHAT and CDR2 FQNNGV. The CDR3 loop spans 12 amino acids. The V end was cut by 5 bases, the J end by 8 bases, with 12 bases between. CDR3 sequence reads: CASSPSTGGYTF. The CDR3 DNA is TGTGCCAGCAGCCCTTCGACCGGGGGCTACACCTTC.

The gene calls are TRBV29-1 and TRBJ2-5; D tentatively reads TRBD1 or TRBD2 (5 bases each). The better agreement between TRBJ2-1 and the DNA end casts doubt on the J call. CDR1 is SQVTM, CDR2 ANQGSEA, per germline. CDR3 length equals 14 residues. DNA for the CDR3: TGCAGCGTTGAAAGACGACCAGCGGACACTGAGCAGTTCTTC. As protein: CSVERRPADTEQFF.

This clonotype was observed a few times. The CDR3 DNA is TGCGCCAGCAGCCCTTTCTATCTGCAAGAGACCCAGTACTTC. Its protein is CASSPFYLQETQYF. J is TRBJ2-5 and V is TRBV4-1, with D uncertain. Per the germline V gene, CDR1 is MGHRA and CDR2 is YSYEKL. The CDR3 runs 14 residues. V lost 4 bases and J 2 bases, leaving 11 bases between the germline ends.

This clonotype was counted only a few times. This sequence joins TRBV7-6 and TRBJ2-5; 9 bases agree with TRBD1. With 2 bases clipped from V and 4 bases from J, the junction kept 5 bases outside the gene matches. There are 15 residues in the CDR3. Germline V CDR1 and CDR2: SGHVS, FNYEAQ. The chain's CDR3 is CASSLRDRVVETQYF. CDR3 DNA sequence: TGTGCCAGCAGCTTAAGGGACAGGGTGGTAGAGACCCAGTACTTC.

This chain joins TRBV20-1 and TRBJ1-1; D is unresolved. Trimming pared 3 bases from V and 7 bases from J, leaving 12 bases between. CDR1 is DFQATT, CDR2 SNEGSKA, per germline (reference sequence). The CDR3 spans 12 residues. In DNA, the CDR3 is TGCAGTGCTAGTACTGACAAGAATGAAGCTTTCTTT. This codes for CSASTDKNEAFF.

This chain joins TRBV29-1 and TRBJ1-4; tentatively, D is TRBD1 (5 bases). The CDR3 spans 13 residues. V dropped 4 bases and J dropped 3 bases, with 9 bases sitting between them. Germline values: CDR1 SQVTM, CDR2 ANQGSEA. This CDR3 reads CSVGIQANEKLFF. DNA for the CDR3: TGCAGCGTTGGAATACAGGCTAATGAAAAACTGTTTTTT.

This clonotype was seen repeatedly, ten times or more. This rearrangement joins TRBV7-9 to TRBJ2-2; 8 bases are a match to TRBD2. Per germline, CDR1 SEHNR and CDR2 FQNEAQ (reference sequence). The junction had 16 bases not matched to a gene; V was cut back by 2 bases and J by 2 bases. The length of the CDR3 is 20 residues. The CDR3 bases are TGTGCCAGCAGCTTATGGCCCCGAACCGGAGCGGGGGCTAACACCGGGGAGCTGTTTTTT. It yields the protein CASSLWPRTGAGANTGELFF.

In its sample, this clonotype was seen a few times. The chain has TRBV7-9 and TRBJ2-2, with D unclear. The CDR3 runs to 13 residues. V lost 5 bases to trimming and J lost 4 bases, with 8 bases between them. Per the germline V gene, CDR1 is SEHNR and CDR2 is FQNEAQ (reference sequence). CDR3 sequence reads: CASSQLSTGELFF. The CDR3 nucleotides read TGTGCCAGCAGCCAACTGAGCACCGGGGAGCTGTTTTTT.

This clonotype was found a few times. At one of its ends the junction is not consistent with the germline gene, which may arise from a read error. J is TRBJ2-3 and V is TRBV7-2; no definite D call. CDR3 length equals 14 residues. CDR1 and CDR2 (germline): SGHTA, FQGNSA. The CDR3 sequence: CASRIYVGTDTQYF. CDR3 DNA sequence: TGTGCCAGCAGAATTTACGTGGGCACGGATACGCAGTATTTT. Using reference TRBV7-2 and TRBJ2-3 for the parts outside the CDR3, the full variable domain is GAGVSQSPSNKVTEKGKDVELRCDPISGHTALYWYRQSLGQGLEFLIYFQGNSAPDKSGLPSDRFSAERTGGSVSTLTIQRTQQEDSAVYLCASRIYVGTDTQYFGPGTRLTVL.